Detailed here is one T cell receptor (beta chain). This entry belongs to a study of blood T cell repertoires in COVID-19. Profiling relied on immunoSEQ multiplex PCR, and the TCRdb table lists in-frame clones only, not all of them. The data contain over 300,000 clones, 89% of them seen just once; the ten biggest clones take up around a tenth. The CDR3 has 13 amino acids. Trimming removed 4 bases from V and 7 bases from J, with 11 bases in between. Per the germline V gene, CDR1 is SGHDT and CDR2 is YYEEEE. The chain is built from TRBV5-6 and TRBJ1-4, with D maybe TRBD1 (6 bases). Sequencing was performed on PBMCs or T cells enriched from blood (not recorded which). This receptor was taken from a woman aged 40 to 50 who had recovered from COVID-19. DNA of the CDR3: TGTGCCAGCAGCGACAGGAGGTTTGAAAAACTGTTTTTT. Translation gives CASSDRRFEKLFF.